This T cell receptor beta chain appears in the sequencing data of a study of blood T cell repertoires in COVID-19. The overall study: Some COVID-19 samples were acute and others convalescent; all came from the United States, Italy and Spain.

Germline CDR1 MRHNA, CDR2 SNTAGT. The V end was cut by 2 bases, the J end by 0 bases, with 11 bases between. The CDR3 length is 16 residues. Data came from immunoSEQ multiplex PCR; TCRdb stores just in-frame clones and leaves some out. In the table there are under 250,000 clones, over 65% of which are singletons. This sequence originates from an older woman with active or convalescent COVID-19. This sequence joins TRBV6-4 and TRBJ1-3; D gene unclear. Material: peripheral blood. CDR3 amino acids: CASSDPRSSSGNTIYF. The CDR3 DNA reads as TGTGCCAGCAGTGACCCACGGTCGAGCTCTGGAAACACCATATATTTT.